This entry lists 18 T cell receptor beta chains sequenced from one sample in a study of blood T cell repertoires in COVID-19. The data were produced by immunoSEQ multiplex PCR, yet TCRdb's version contains in-frame clones alone and is incomplete. Of approximately 450,000 clones in the sample, roughly 90% were seen once. Sequencing input: peripheral blood. All receptors come from a woman in her twenties or thirties with acute or convalescent COVID-19.

The table lists this clone with a count of one. The chain is built from TRBV3-1 (or the pseudogene TRBV3-2) and TRBJ2-1, with 10 bases aligning to TRBD2. The CDR3 contains 16 residues. Germline V gene sequence: CDR1 LGHDT, CDR2 YNNKEL (reference sequence). The J segment lost 2 bases and the V segment lost 5 bases, leaving 6 bases of the junction unmatched. CDR3 protein: CASSSRLAGTYNEQFF. The CDR3 DNA reads TGTGCCAGCAGCTCCCGACTAGCGGGCACCTACAATGAGCAGTTCTTC.

The chain is built from TRBV30 and TRBJ1-3, with D unresolved. Trimming pared 5 bases from V and 2 bases from J, leaving 10 bases between. CDR1 and CDR2 from the germline V gene are GTSNPN and SVGIG (reference sequence). The CDR3 totals 13 residues. CDR3: CAWARQAGNTIYF. In DNA form, the CDR3 reads TGTGCCTGGGCGCGACAAGCTGGAAACACCATATATTTT.

This clone was seen a handful of times. V usage is TRBV4-1 and J usage is TRBJ1-6; 9 bases match TRBD1. Germline V lookup: CDR1 MGHRA, CDR2 YSYEKL. With 3 bases clipped from V and 10 bases from J, the junction kept 16 bases outside the gene matches. The CDR3 spans 18 residues. DNA for the CDR3: TGCGCCAGCAGCCAGGACTTCACCAGCGGGACAGGGCGGTCACCCCTCCACTTT. Amino acids: CASSQDFTSGTGRSPLHF.

This chain joins TRBV3-1 (or the pseudogene TRBV3-2) and TRBJ2-3; D perhaps matches TRBD2 (5 bases). CDR3 length equals 14 residues. CDR1 is LGHDT and CDR2 is YNNKEL in the germline V gene (reference sequence). V gave up 3 bases and J gave up 4 bases, with 11 bases separating them. CDR3 in DNA: TGTGCCAGCAGCCAGAGTCCGGGGTCAGATACGCAGTATTTT. This translates into CASSQSPGSDTQYF.

This clone was counted once. This chain links TRBV6-5 with TRBJ2-7, with D perhaps TRBD1 (5 bases). Germline V gene data show CDR1 as MNHEY and CDR2 as SVGAGI. Trimming took 6 bases from V and 0 from J, leaving 12 bases between them. The CDR3 spans 14 residues. CDR3 protein: CASSDSPSSYEQYF. CDR3 nucleotides: TGTGCCAGCAGCGACAGTCCTAGCTCCTACGAGCAGTACTTC.

The gene calls are TRBV19 and TRBJ1-2; the D is unclear. V dropped 6 bases and J dropped 0 bases, with 11 bases sitting between them. Germline values: CDR1 LNHDA, CDR2 SQIVND (reference sequence). CDR3 length: 14 residues. The CDR3 DNA reads as TGTGCCAGTAGCCCTGACACCACTAACTATGGCTACACCTTC. It translates to CASSPDTTNYGYTF. Full variable domain (outside the CDR3, taken from reference TRBV19 and TRBJ1-2): DGGITQSPKYLFRKEGQNVTLSCEQNLNHDAMYWYRQDPGQGLRLIYYSQIVNDFQKGDIAEGYSVSREKKESFPLTVTSAQKNPTAFYLCASSPDTTNYGYTFGSGTRLTVV.

CDR3 loop: CASSQDRSSHEQFF. CDR3 nucleotide sequence: TGTGCCAGCAGCCAAGATCGAAGCTCCCATGAGCAGTTCTTC. J is TRBJ2-1 and V is TRBV3-1 (or the pseudogene TRBV3-2), with D unclear. CDR3 length: 14 residues. Deletions cut 0 bases from V and 8 bases from J, with 11 bases between. The V gene's germline CDR1 is LGHDT and CDR2 YNNKEL (reference sequence).

This clone showed up just once. This chain joins TRBV5-5 and TRBJ2-7, with a possible D match to TRBD1 (6 bases). The ends were cut back, 0 bases at V and 11 bases at J, with 15 bases in the middle. CDR1 and CDR2 from the germline V gene are SGHKS and YYEKEE (reference sequence). The CDR3 is made up of 13 amino acids. The CDR3 loop is CASSLAFDRRKYF. Written as DNA, the CDR3 is TGTGCCAGCAGCTTGGCTTTTGACAGGCGAAAGTACTTC.

The J gene is TRBJ1-1, the V gene TRBV28; D ambiguous. V was trimmed by 3 bases and J by 0 bases, leaving 5 bases between them. This CDR3 is built from 13 residues. The germline V gene encodes CDR1 MDHEN and CDR2 SYDVKM. The CDR3 DNA reads as TGTGCCAGCAGTTTGAGCCTGAACACTGAAGCTTTCTTT. This sequence encodes CASSLSLNTEAFF.

The rearrangement joins TRBV9 to TRBJ1-6; perhaps TRBD1 as D (6 bases). Trimming removed 3 bases at V and 8 bases at J, with 12 bases between. The CDR3 is made up of 14 amino acids. CDR1 is SGDLS and CDR2 is YYNGEE in the germline V gene. The CDR3 region is CASSDGQRYSPLHF. CDR3 in DNA: TGTGCCAGCAGCGATGGACAGCGCTATTCACCCCTCCACTTT.

The chain employs TRBV12-3 or TRBV12-4 and TRBJ1-1, with TRBD1 as a possible D gene (5 bases). The CDR3 contains 12 residues. With 2 bases removed from V and 10 bases from J, the gap between germline ends came to 11 bases. As DNA, the CDR3 is TGTGCCAGCAGTTTAAACAGGTTAGGAGCTTTCTTT. It specifies CASSLNRLGAFF.

This clone was picked up one time. V and J are TRBV6-5 and TRBJ2-7, with 8 bases aligning to TRBD1. CDR3 length: 14 amino acids. After removal of 6 bases from V and 5 bases from J, the junction contained 9 bases not matched to a gene. Germline loops: CDR1 MNHEY, CDR2 SVGAGI. CDR3 in amino acids: CASRVDRGRNEQYF. The CDR3 coding sequence is TGTGCCAGCAGGGTAGACAGGGGCCGAAACGAGCAGTACTTC.

The V and J genes are TRBV6-5 and TRBJ2-2, with TRBD2 as a possible D gene (6 bases). The germline V and J ends were trimmed by 5 bases and 2 bases, with 9 bases remaining between them. In germline, CDR1 is MNHEY, CDR2 SVGAGI. The CDR3 is made up of 14 amino acids. The CDR3 region has the DNA TGTGCCAGCAGTCTAGCGAAAAACACCGGGGAGCTGTTTTTT. It specifies CASSLAKNTGELFF.

The chain is built from TRBV18 and TRBJ2-5; no reliable D call. CDR3 length: 11 amino acids. The V and J ends lost 3 bases and 13 bases respectively, with 12 bases between them. Germline V CDR1 and CDR2: KGHSH, LQKENI. The CDR3 is CASSPGDPVYF. CDR3 bases: TGTGCCAGCTCACCCGGAGACCCCGTGTACTTC. The full variable domain, rest sourced from reference TRBV18 and TRBJ2-5, is NAGVMQNPRHLVRRRGQEARLRCSPMKGHSHVYWYRQLPEEGLKFMVYLQKENIIDESGMPKERFSAEFPKEGPSILRIQQVVRGDSAAYFCASSPGDPVYFGPGTRLLVL.

This clone has a handful of counts. Other nucleotide sequences in the sample specify the same CDR3. The rearrangement joins TRBV5-5 to TRBJ1-1, with TRBD1 identical over 9 bases. The trim removed 1 base at V and 2 bases at J, leaving 0 bases unmatched. Germline V gene data show CDR1 as SGHKS and CDR2 as YYEKEE (reference sequence). This CDR3 is 14 amino acids long. The CDR3 coding sequence is TGTGCCAGCAGCTTGACAGGGGGCAACACTGAAGCTTTCTTT. Its translation: CASSLTGGNTEAFF.

This clone was detected a few times. The chain carries TRBV10-1 and TRBJ2-7; the D is unclear. The germline gives CDR1 WNHNN, CDR2 SYGVQD (reference sequence). V was trimmed by 3 bases and J by 4 bases, leaving 4 bases between them. The CDR3 extends over 11 amino acids. In DNA form, the CDR3 reads TGCGCCAGCAGTGACTCGTACGAGCAGTACTTC. Its translation is CASSDSYEQYF.

CDR3 DNA: TGTGCCACCAGCGCCGACAAAAACTATGGCTACACCTTC. Its protein is CATSADKNYGYTF. The rearrangement uses TRBV15 and TRBJ1-2; no definite D call. Germline lookup yields CDR1 LNHNV and CDR2 YYDKDF (reference sequence). This CDR3 has 13 residues. V lost 5 bases and J 2 bases, leaving 9 bases between the germline ends.

The chain joins TRBV14 to TRBJ2-1; TRBD1 aligns across 7 bases. V shed 3 bases, J shed 5 bases, and the junction held 7 bases outside the gene matches. The CDR3 sequence is 15 residues long. Germline CDR1 SGHDN, CDR2 FVKESK. Written as DNA, the CDR3 is TGTGCCAGCAGCCAGAGACAGGGCCCGAACAATGAGCAGTTCTTC. Its protein product is CASSQRQGPNNEQFF.